The 27 T cell receptor beta chains reported below all come from one sample, sequenced in a study of CD8+CD57+ T cells in acquired aplastic anemia (dated by TCRdb to 2016 to 2019). Flow cytometry had shown CD8+CD57+ cell expansion in the patients selected for sequencing. Sequencing was performed on an Illumina HiSeq 2000. Profiling of TCR beta VDJ combinations and CDR3 sequences used genomic DNA as the template. TCRdb reanalyzed the raw reads on its own, using fastp at Q25 for trimming and MiXCR for clone calling, and kept in-frame beta chains. CDR3 protein duplicates are merged, each entry listing the most common genes and DNA. Recorded for this sample are some 140,000 distinct CDR3 sequences; about 50% of them occurred a single time. The leading ten clones occupy less than 15% of the sample. The specimen sequenced was sorted CD4+, CD8+, or CD8+CD57+ T cells (not recorded which) from PBMCs. The receptors here all came from a human donor with aplastic anemia.

This clonotype was counted ten times or more. The chain couples TRBV4-1 to TRBJ1-1; the D is unclear. The CDR3 totals 14 residues. The germline gives CDR1 MGHRA, CDR2 YSYEKL. V lost 1 base and J 7 bases, leaving 13 bases between the germline ends. The CDR3 loop reads CASSQGRDGDEAFF. The CDR3 nucleotides read TGCGCCAGCAGCCAAGGTAGGGATGGGGATGAAGCTTTCTTT.

By share, this clonotype counts as medium-sized. The genes are TRBV19 and TRBJ2-7; D perhaps matches TRBD1 (5 bases). Germline CDR1 reads LNHDA; CDR2 reads SQIVND (reference sequence). The CDR3 runs to 15 residues. The ends were cut back, 1 base at V and 0 bases at J, with 10 bases in the middle. The CDR3 here is CASSIVGHHSYEQYF. In nucleotides, the CDR3 is TGTGCCAGTAGTATAGTGGGGCATCACTCCTACGAGCAGTACTTC.

The chain carries TRBV25-1 and TRBJ2-5, with D unresolved. The CDR3 extends over 15 amino acids. Looked up from germline, CDR1 is MGHDK and CDR2 is SYGVNS. V lost 8 bases and J lost 1, with 17 bases in between. CDR3 bases: TGTGCCAGCGGGGAATACCAACGGCTCCAAGAGACCCAGTACTTC. It is translated as CASGEYQRLQETQYF.

The J gene is TRBJ2-7, the V gene TRBV20-1, with TRBD1 identical over 8 bases. CDR1 is DFQATT and CDR2 is SNEGSKA in the germline V gene (reference sequence). With 3 bases clipped from V and 2 bases from J, the junction kept 9 bases outside the gene matches. The CDR3 is made up of 15 amino acids. CDR3 sequence reads: CSASVGTGIAYEQYF. The CDR3 nucleotides are TGCAGTGCTAGTGTAGGGACAGGCATAGCCTACGAGCAGTACTTC.

The J gene is TRBJ1-5, the V gene TRBV6-1, with 7 bases fitting TRBD1. Germline values: CDR1 MNHNS, CDR2 SASEGT. The CDR3 is 16 amino acids. V shed 1 base and J 2 bases; nucleotides not matched to a gene: 5. The DNA for the CDR3 is TGTGCCAGCAGTGAAGAAGCAGGGGGGGGCAATCAGCCCCAGCATTTT. Residues: CASSEEAGGGNQPQHF.

The rearrangement uses TRBV10-3 and TRBJ1-2, with 8 nucleotides matching TRBD1. This CDR3 has 13 amino acids. The germline gives CDR1 ENHRY, CDR2 SYGVKD. V lost 10 bases, J lost 12 bases, and 16 bases stayed unmatched. This chain's CDR3 is CATKQGEGNGHTF. CDR3 nucleotide sequence: TGTGCCACCAAACAGGGGGAAGGGAATGGTCACACCTTC.

By sample share, this clonotype is medium-sized (0.01 to 0.1%). The J gene is TRBJ2-3, the V gene TRBV5-4; D unresolved. CDR3 length equals 13 residues. From germline, CDR1 is SGHNT and CDR2 YYREEE (reference sequence). Trimming took 0 bases from V and 2 from J, leaving 4 bases between them. CDR3 amino acids: CASSLVFTDTQYF. The CDR3 coding sequence is TGTGCCAGCAGCTTGGTCTTCACAGATACGCAGTATTTT.

This clonotype turned up a few times. The chain employs TRBV2 and TRBJ1-1, with D perhaps TRBD1 (6 bases). Looked up from germline, CDR1 is SNHLY and CDR2 is FYNNEI. The CDR3 is 15 residues long. V was shortened by 8 bases and J by 1 base, with 17 bases between the two germline ends. The CDR3 reads CASREEDRRNTEAFF. Here the CDR3 DNA reads TGTGCCAGCCGAGAGGAGGACAGAAGGAACACTGAAGCTTTCTTT.

This clonotype has a count of ten or more. The chain employs TRBV11-2 and TRBJ2-7; 7 nucleotides agree with TRBD1. J was trimmed by 7 bases and V by 1 base; bases with no gene match: 7. This CDR3 spans 14 amino acids. Per the germline V gene, CDR1 is SGHAT and CDR2 is FQNNGV. The CDR3 DNA reads as TGTGCCAGCAGCTTAGGAAAGGGGGCTGAGGAGCAGTACTTC. Translating it yields CASSLGKGAEEQYF.

The gene calls are TRBV7-9 and TRBJ2-1; D gene unclear. V was shortened by 8 bases and J by 12 bases, with 11 bases between the two germline ends. This CDR3 is built from 10 residues. The germline CDR1 and CDR2 sequences are SEHNR and FQNEAQ (reference sequence). CDR3 sequence (DNA): TGTGCCAGCGGTACCGGTTTGCAGTTCTTC. It is translated as CASGTGLQFF.

Worth noting for this clonotype: One end of the junction varies from germline; a read error may be responsible. The gene calls are TRBV7-9 and TRBJ2-5, with a weak D call TRBD2 (7 bases). Germline CDR1 reads SEHNR; CDR2 reads FQNEAQ (reference sequence). The CDR3 is 14 amino acids. CDR3 sequence (DNA): TGTGCCAGCAGCTTAGCGCGAGGGGGGGAGACCCAGTGCTTC. The encoded protein is CASSLARGGETQCF. The variable domain in full, with the rest retrieved from reference TRBV7-9 and TRBJ2-5, is DTGVSQNPRHKITKRGQNVTFRCDPISEHNRLYWYRQTLGQGPEFLTYFQNEAQLEKSRLLSDRFSAERPKGSFSTLEIQRTEQGDSAMYLCASSLARGGETQCFGPGTRLLVL.

The gene calls are TRBV24-1 and TRBJ2-7; D is unclear. The CDR3 covers 13 residues. V lost 3 bases to trimming and J lost 3 bases, with 8 bases between them. CDR1 KGHDR and CDR2 SFDVKD come from the germline V gene. The CDR3 nucleotides are TGTGCCACCAGTGATCCAGGCAACTACGAGCAGTACTTC. Protein product: CATSDPGNYEQYF.

CDR3 in DNA: TGTGCCACCAGGACAGGGAACACCGGGGAGCTGTTTTTT. Translating gives CATRTGNTGELFF. The rearrangement joins TRBV10-3 to TRBJ2-2, with 7 bases matching TRBD1. There are 13 residues in the CDR3. Germline assignment: CDR1 ENHRY and CDR2 SYGVKD. The V and J ends lost 10 bases and 1 base, in that order; junction bases with no gene match: 3.

The chain joins TRBV9 to TRBJ1-6; the D gene is possibly TRBD1 (5 bases). The CDR3 spans 16 residues. Germline assignment: CDR1 SGDLS and CDR2 YYNGEE. Trimming removed 0 bases from V and 7 bases from J, with 14 bases in between. CDR3 loop: CASSVAILGENSPLHF. The CDR3 DNA sequence: TGTGCCAGCAGCGTAGCTATCCTGGGGGAAAATTCACCCCTCCACTTT.

This chain's CDR3 is CASINQAKNIQYF. CDR3 nucleotides: TGTGCCAGTATTAATCAAGCCAAAAACATTCAGTACTTC. The rearrangement uses TRBV19 and TRBJ2-4; no reliable D call. The CDR3 covers 13 residues. Germline V CDR1 and CDR2: LNHDA, SQIVND (reference sequence). With 7 bases removed from V and 0 bases from J, the gap between germline ends came to 7 bases. Filled out from reference TRBV19 and TRBJ2-4, the complete variable domain reads DGGITQSPKYLFRKEGQNVTLSCEQNLNHDAMYWYRQDPGQGLRLIYYSQIVNDFQKGDIAEGYSVSREKKESFPLTVTSAQKNPTAFYLCASINQAKNIQYFGAGTRLSVL.

Points on this clonotype: At one of its ends the junction is not consistent with the germline gene, which may arise from a read error. The rearrangement links TRBV2 to TRBJ1-1; D uncertain. This CDR3 is 11 amino acids long. Germline V lookup: CDR1 SNHLY, CDR2 FYNNEI. DNA for the CDR3: TGTGCCAGCATGGCAGGAGCTGAAGCCTTCTTT. Translating it yields CASMAGAEAFF.

This chain links TRBV25-1 with TRBJ2-3; D possibly corresponds to TRBD2 (6 bases). In germline, CDR1 is MGHDK, CDR2 SYGVNS. The CDR3 spans 12 residues. The V end was cut by 3 bases, the J end by 11 bases, with 12 bases between. The CDR3 DNA is TGTGCCAGCAGTGACGCGGGGTTTAGGCAGTATTTT. Residues: CASSDAGFRQYF. Looking up the rest from reference TRBV25-1 and TRBJ2-3 gives the full variable domain: EADIYQTPRYLVIGTGKKITLECSQTMGHDKMYWYQQDPGMELHLIHYSYGVNSTEKGDLSSESTVSRIRTEHFPLTLESARPSHTSQYLCASSDAGFRQYFGPGTRLTVL.

This clonotype was recorded a few times. This sequence joins TRBV25-1 and TRBJ1-6; possibly TRBD1 for D (6 bases). The V gene's germline CDR1 is MGHDK and CDR2 SYGVNS. V was cut by 8 bases and J by 0 bases, with 14 bases left in between. The CDR3 runs to 16 residues. CDR3 sequence reads: CASADSFSSYNSPLHF. CDR3 DNA: TGTGCCAGCGCGGACAGTTTCAGCTCCTATAATTCACCCCTCCACTTT.

J is TRBJ1-5 and V is TRBV4-2; 8 positions agree with TRBD1. The CDR3 is 18 amino acids. J lost 0 bases, V lost 3 bases, and 10 bases had no gene match. CDR1 is LGHNA, CDR2 YNFKEQ, per germline. The CDR3 loop reads CASSQIFTGQASNQPQHF. CDR3 in DNA: TGTGCCAGCAGCCAGATCTTTACGGGACAGGCTAGCAATCAGCCCCAGCATTTT.

The chain employs TRBV20-1 and TRBJ1-6; TRBD1 matches 7 bases. Looked up from germline, CDR1 is DFQATT and CDR2 is SNEGSKA (reference sequence). The V segment lost 3 bases and the J segment 7 bases; nucleotides outside the gene matches: 3. The CDR3 sequence is 13 residues long. Here the CDR3 reads CSASMGQNSPLHF. The CDR3 nucleotides are TGCAGTGCTAGCATGGGACAGAATTCACCCCTCCACTTT.

Remarks on this clonotype: One base away lies a much larger clone, so this may be a sequencing read error. V usage is TRBV9 and J usage is TRBJ1-1, with 10 bases fitting TRBD1. Looked up from germline, CDR1 is SGDLS and CDR2 is YYNGEE. The CDR3 loop spans 18 amino acids. V shed 0 bases, J shed 6 bases, and the junction held 14 bases outside the gene matches. This chain's CDR3 is CASSVGATPGTGDAEAFF. The CDR3 nucleotides are TGTGCCAGCAGCGTAGGAGCCACGCCCGGGACAGGGGATGCTGAAGCTTTCTTT.

Worth noting for this clonotype: A much larger clone differs by one base, so this may be a read error. The chain is built from TRBV12-3 or TRBV12-4 and TRBJ2-1; 8 bases match TRBD1. CDR3 length: 14 amino acids. The chain's CDR3 is CASSFNRGINGQFF. The CDR3 DNA reads TGTGCCAGCAGTTTTAACAGGGGGATCAATGGGCAGTTCTTC.

With regard to this clonotype: A much larger clone differs by one base, so this may be a read error. The chain has TRBV15 and TRBJ2-1; D tentatively reads TRBD1 or TRBD2 (5 bases each). There are 19 residues in the CDR3. CDR1 is LNHNV and CDR2 is YYDKDF in the germline V gene (reference sequence). The DNA for the CDR3 is TGTGCCACCAGCGGAGATCGGAAACCGAGGGGAATTACTTCAGATGAGCAGTTCTTC. Its protein is CATSGDRKPRGITSDEQFF.

V usage is TRBV10-3 and J usage is TRBJ2-1; TRBD2 matches at 10 bases. The CDR3 length is 13 residues. The germline CDR1 and CDR2 sequences are ENHRY and SYGVKD. The V segment lost 6 bases and the J segment 7 bases; nucleotides outside the gene matches: 3. DNA of the CDR3: TGTGCCATCAGATCGACTAGCGGGAATGAGCAGTTCTTC. It yields the protein CAIRSTSGNEQFF.

This clonotype was picked up a small number of times. For the CDR3, the DNA is TGTGCCAGCACCCCGGGACAGGGATGGGACGAGCAGTACTTC. This encodes CASTPGQGWDEQYF. The chain links TRBV6-1 to TRBJ2-7; 9 nucleotides agree with TRBD1. CDR3 length equals 14 residues. CDR1 and CDR2 (germline): MNHNS, SASEGT. V lost 7 bases, J lost 5 bases, and 9 bases stayed unmatched.

Only a few counts were recorded for this clonotype. CDR3 loop: CASSFERETQYF. Written as DNA, the CDR3 is TGTGCCAGCAGCTTTGAGAGGGAGACCCAGTACTTC. The chain combines TRBV7-2 with TRBJ2-5; no clear D. V shed 3 bases and J shed 5 bases, with 7 bases lying between them. The CDR3 runs to 12 residues. Looked up from germline, CDR1 is SGHTA and CDR2 is FQGNSA.

This clonotype was seen many times. The V gene is TRBV7-9, the J gene TRBJ2-7; TRBD1 agrees at 9 bases. Germline CDR1 and CDR2: SEHNR and FQNEAQ (reference sequence). The V segment lost 5 bases and the J segment 3 bases; nucleotides outside the gene matches: 8. This CDR3 is 15 amino acids long. CDR3 bases: TGTGCCAGCAGCGCCCTACAGGGGGCCGGCTACGAGCAGTACTTC. It encodes CASSALQGAGYEQYF.